The 11 T cell receptor beta chains presented below share a single source sample, sequenced in a study of T cells in Graves' hyperthyroidism and ophthalmopathy. Researchers took RNA transcripts and amplified the TCR beta CDR3 regions from them. First-round RT-PCR targeting the TCR CDR3 was performed with the HTBI primer set. In TCRdb, the multiplex PCR reads were re-called with MiXCR into one record per CDR3 protein. Found here are a few hundred thousand distinct CDR3 sequences, just under 15% of them singletons; the top ten hold about 31%. The material sequenced was blood. The origin of the receptors is a woman aged 25 to 39 with Graves' hyperthyroidism.

This clonotype has more than one count but fewer than ten. The chain combines TRBV3-1 with TRBJ2-5; TRBD2 agrees at 10 bases. V lost 4 bases, J lost 5 bases, and 7 bases stayed unmatched. The CDR3 length is 15 residues. Germline assignment: CDR1 LGHDT and CDR2 YNNKEL (reference sequence). The CDR3 protein is CASSPAGGRGETQYF. Here the CDR3 DNA reads TGTGCCAGCAGCCCAGCGGGAGGGCGGGGGGAGACCCAGTACTTC.

This clonotype was found many times. The rearrangement uses TRBV20-1 and TRBJ2-1; D not resolved. The CDR3 is made up of 11 amino acids. V lost 5 bases, J lost 8 bases, and 10 bases lay in between. The V gene's germline CDR1 is DFQATT and CDR2 SNEGSKA (reference sequence). The CDR3 is CSAARKDEQFF. The CDR3, as DNA: TGCAGTGCTGCTCGTAAGGATGAGCAGTTCTTC.

This clonotype occurred many times. The chain couples TRBV24-1 to TRBJ2-3, with D possibly matching TRBD1 (5 bases). V lost 0 bases to trimming and J lost 4 bases, with 10 bases between them. The CDR3 loop spans 15 amino acids. The V gene's germline CDR1 is KGHDR and CDR2 SFDVKD. CDR3 in amino acids: CATSDLADSSDTQYF. The CDR3 DNA reads TGTGCCACCAGTGATTTGGCTGACAGTTCAGATACGCAGTATTTT.

This clonotype has just a few counts. The V gene is TRBV7-2, the J gene TRBJ2-1; 13 bases are a match to TRBD2. Germline CDR1 SGHTA, CDR2 FQGNSA. There are 17 residues in the CDR3. Losses at the gene ends were 5 bases for V and 10 bases for J; bases not matched to a gene: 14. In nucleotides, the CDR3 is TGTGCCAGCAGCCTGACTAGCGGGAGGCCAGGACCGGGGGAGCAGTTCTTC. Its protein is CASSLTSGRPGPGEQFF.

A word on this clonotype: A much larger clone sits a single nucleotide away, making a read error possible. DNA of the CDR3: TGTGCCAGCAGCCAACCAGCGGGAGTGTTAAATGAGCAGTACTTC. This codes for CASSQPAGVLNEQYF. The gene calls are TRBV3-1 and TRBJ2-1; TRBD2 matches at 8 bases. The end of the DNA aligns better with TRBJ2-7, so the J call may be wrong. Germline V lookup: CDR1 LGHDT, CDR2 YNNKEL (reference sequence). The CDR3 loop spans 15 amino acids.

The sample holds many counts of this clonotype. The gene calls are TRBV7-3 and TRBJ1-2; 11 nucleotides line up with TRBD1. CDR3 length equals 14 residues. Per germline, CDR1 SGHTA and CDR2 FQGTGA. V trimming: 3 bases; J trimming: 6 bases; junction bases outside the gene matches: 3. CDR3 sequence reads: CASSFGQGAHGYTF. CDR3 DNA: TGTGCCAGCAGCTTTGGACAGGGGGCCCATGGCTACACCTTC.

This clonotype was counted only a few times. The rearrangement uses TRBV6-5 and TRBJ1-1; a possible D gene is TRBD1 (6 bases). Trimming pared 0 bases from V and 10 bases from J, leaving 12 bases between. CDR1 is MNHEY and CDR2 is SVGAGI in the germline V gene. This CDR3 has 13 amino acids. CDR3 in amino acids: CASSYSGGGVAFF. The CDR3 DNA follows: TGTGCCAGCAGTTACTCGGGTGGGGGCGTAGCTTTCTTT.

This sequence joins TRBV19 and TRBJ2-5; D not resolved. V lost 8 bases, J lost 2 bases, and 6 bases lay in between. The CDR3 consists of 11 residues. CDR1 is LNHDA, CDR2 SQIVND, per germline (reference sequence). CDR3 DNA: TGTGCCAGTCTGGGACAAGAGACCCAGTACTTC. This encodes CASLGQETQYF.

This sequence joins TRBV29-1 and TRBJ2-1; D call uncertain. The CDR3 is 10 residues long. CDR1 is SQVTM, CDR2 ANQGSEA, per germline. V lost 3 bases, J lost 5 bases, and 2 bases lay in between. The CDR3 region has the DNA TGCAGCGTTGACCACAATGAGCAGTTCTTC. Translated: CSVDHNEQFF.

The rearrangement uses TRBV12-3 or TRBV12-4 and TRBJ1-4, with no clear D. V lost 6 bases and J 8 bases, leaving 19 bases between the germline ends. CDR3 length equals 15 residues. The CDR3 nucleotides read TGTGCCAGCAGAGCTGGGTTGGCGGGTAGGGAAAAACTGTTTTTT. Its protein product is CASRAGLAGREKLFF.

This clonotype was detected many times. J is TRBJ2-4 and V is TRBV20-1, with TRBD1 as a possible D gene (5 bases). CDR1 is DFQATT, CDR2 SNEGSKA, per germline (reference sequence). V lost 7 bases and J lost 0, with 10 bases in between. This CDR3 spans 13 amino acids. Here the CDR3 reads CSVFDRAKNIQYF. DNA of the CDR3: TGCAGTGTTTTCGACAGAGCCAAAAACATTCAGTACTTC.